One sample yielded the 12 T cell receptor beta chains listed below, sequenced in a study of blood T cells in healthy people across ages. The use of a sample-barcoded 5' primer and a J-beta primer mix characterized a second PCR of roughly 6 to 11 cycles. MiXCR, run by TCRdb on the 5' RACE reads, gives a single entry per CDR3 protein. The sample shows over 700,000 distinct CDR3 sequences, more than 20% of them seen only once. These data were also reused for a study on T cells of mothers and their children.

The sequencing sample was made of blood. The receptors derive from a boy younger than 18 in good health.

The chain joins TRBV10-3 to TRBJ1-1, with 8 positions matching TRBD1. There are 15 residues in the CDR3. With V trimmed by 2 bases and J by 4 bases, 6 bases remained unmatched. The germline V gene has CDR1 ENHRY and CDR2 SYGVKD. CDR3 bases: TGTGCCATCAGTGAGCCCCAGGGGGCTGTCACTGAAGCTTTCTTT. It codes for CAISEPQGAVTEAFF.

This chain uses TRBV20-1 with TRBJ2-4, with D hard to call. Trimming left V 7 bases short and J 2 bases short, with 12 bases between. This CDR3 has 13 residues. Germline CDR1 and CDR2: DFQATT and SNEGSKA (reference sequence). The chain's CDR3 is CSGMGDTKNIQYF. The CDR3 DNA is TGCAGTGGGATGGGCGATACCAAAAACATTCAGTACTTC.

The chain combines TRBV12-3 or TRBV12-4 with TRBJ1-2, with a tentative D call TRBD1 (5 bases). Trimming stripped 2 bases from V and 3 bases from J, with 16 bases between. CDR3 length equals 16 residues. DNA for the CDR3: TGTGCCAGCAGTTTACCGCTTTTAAGGGGAGACTATGGCTACACCTTC. Translated: CASSLPLLRGDYGYTF.

The chain has TRBV7-8 and TRBJ1-2; D uncertain. Trimming pared 6 bases from V and 13 bases from J, leaving 18 bases between. Germline CDR1 reads SGHVS; CDR2 reads FQNEAQ. The CDR3 spans 12 residues. The CDR3 DNA follows: TGTGCCAGCAGTCGTACCGACGGGTCTGGCACCTTC. It translates to CASSRTDGSGTF.

V gene TRBV29-1 combines with J gene TRBJ2-1, with TRBD1 matching 7 bases. Germline assignment: CDR1 SQVTM and CDR2 ANQGSEA. The CDR3 has 14 residues. V was clipped by 6 bases and J by 3 bases; unmatched bases: 8. The CDR3 bases are TGCAGCGTGTCGACAGGGATAGGCTACAATGAGCAGTTCTTC. Amino acids: CSVSTGIGYNEQFF.

This rearrangement joins TRBV7-3 to TRBJ2-7, with 8 positions matching TRBD1. Germline CDR1 is SGHTA and CDR2 is FQGTGA. CDR3 length: 13 residues. J gave up 5 bases and V 5 bases, and 5 bases lay outside the gene matches. In DNA, the CDR3 is TGTGCCAGCAGCACGGGACAGGTGAACGAGCAGTACTTC. It yields the protein CASSTGQVNEQYF.

The genes are TRBV7-2 and TRBJ2-5; 10 nucleotides line up with TRBD1. The last part of the DNA fits TRBJ2-7 better; the J call may be wrong. The CDR3 sequence is 17 residues long. Per germline, CDR1 SGHTA and CDR2 FQGNSA. The CDR3 nucleotides are TGTGCCAGCAGCTTAGTCGTCGGACAGGGGGTTACCTACGAGCAGTACTTC. As protein: CASSLVVGQGVTYEQYF.

The V call is TRBV9, the J call TRBJ2-5; tentative D call: TRBD1 (6 bases). The CDR3 has 15 amino acids. V was pared by 0 bases and J by 4 bases, with 13 bases between. Germline CDR1 SGDLS, CDR2 YYNGEE. The CDR3 loop reads CASSVGGGSRETQYF. CDR3 DNA: TGTGCCAGCAGCGTAGGAGGGGGAAGTAGAGAGACCCAGTACTTC.

The chain links TRBV29-1 to TRBJ2-7; 7 nucleotides agree with TRBD1. There are 13 residues in the CDR3. CDR1 and CDR2 (germline): SQVTM, ANQGSEA. The trim removed 1 base at V and 3 bases at J, leaving 3 bases unmatched. Written as DNA, the CDR3 is TGCAGCGTTGAAGTAGGGGACAGCTACGAGCAGTACTTC. This codes for CSVEVGDSYEQYF.

The genes are TRBV10-3 and TRBJ1-4; 8 bases are a match to TRBD1. Losses at the gene ends were 8 bases for V and 10 bases for J; bases not matched to a gene: 6. Germline CDR1 and CDR2: ENHRY and SYGVKD. CDR3 size: 12 residues. The CDR3 loop is CAIQTTGGKLFF. The CDR3 bases are TGTGCCATCCAAACAACAGGGGGAAAACTGTTTTTT.

As DNA, the CDR3 is TGTGCCAGCAGCCTTGGGCAGAGTCTTAACCTCCACTTT. It is translated as CASSLGQSLNLHF. The J gene is TRBJ1-6, the V gene TRBV7-2; the D is unclear. CDR1 and CDR2 from the germline V gene are SGHTA and FQGNSA. The CDR3 runs 13 residues. Trimming stripped 5 bases from V and 15 bases from J, with 17 bases between.

This clonotype was seen a few times. The chain uses TRBV29-1 and TRBJ2-5; possibly TRBD1 or TRBD2 for D (5 bases each). V dropped 5 bases and J dropped 2 bases, with 15 bases sitting between them. CDR3 size: 14 residues. Germline lookup yields CDR1 SQVTM and CDR2 ANQGSEA. The CDR3 here is CSVQGRVAQETQYF. In DNA form, the CDR3 reads TGCAGCGTTCAGGGTCGGGTAGCGCAAGAGACCCAGTACTTC.